The present T cell receptor beta chain was sequenced within a study of long-term antiretroviral therapy in people with HIV. Researchers report immunoSEQ v3.0 was run at survey level. Profiled with immunoSEQ multiplex PCR; TCRdb holds only in-frame clones, not every one. The sample carries around 13,000 clones, 88% recorded once. CDR1 is MNHEY and CDR2 is SVGAGI in the germline V gene. The CDR3 is 15 amino acids. With 5 bases clipped from V and 3 bases from J, the junction kept 8 bases outside the gene matches. The V and J genes are TRBV6-5 and TRBJ1-2; 8 positions match TRBD1. The specimen was unsorted PBMCs, collected 2.1 years after starting antiretroviral therapy. The clonotype originates from a woman between 40 and 50 years old with HIV. CDR3 sequence: CASSPGGNIDYGYTF. The CDR3 nucleotides are TGTGCCAGCAGTCCAGGGGGCAATATAGACTATGGCTACACCTTC.